This TCR beta chain is drawn from a study of OX40 agonist ivuxolimab in advanced cancers. Study information: In this cohort, patients received ivuxolimab, an agonistic anti-OX40 (CD134) antibody. Ivuxolimab was administered intravenously to patients at 0.01 to 10 mg/kg every 2 weeks. Three patients had partial responses: one hepatocellular carcinoma, two cutaneous melanoma.

In regard to this clone: Its antigen is not identified.

Points from the study as a whole: Expanded clones tended on average to be more numerous among CD8+ T cells than CD4+.

Profiled with immunoSEQ multiplex PCR; TCRdb holds only in-frame clones, not every one. The table lists 53,000 or so clones, around 88% of them singletons. Germline V gene sequence: CDR1 SGHDN, CDR2 FVKESK. Trimming pared 0 bases from V and 5 bases from J, leaving 13 bases between. The CDR3 is made up of 15 amino acids. Material: CD4+ or CD8+ T cells sorted from blood, obtained in a trial of the OX40 agonist ivuxolimab. The receptor was derived from an adult with an advanced solid tumor such as melanoma, head and neck, liver or kidney cancer. The rearrangement joins TRBV14 to TRBJ2-5, with D maybe TRBD2 (5 bases). In DNA form, the CDR3 reads TGTGCCAGCAGCCAAGATAGAGCGGCGGGTGAGACCCAGTACTTC. Translating gives CASSQDRAAGETQYF.